The 6 T cell receptor beta chains below come from one sample, sequenced in a study of PD-1 blockade in classical Hodgkin lymphoma. Some clones are missing from TCRdb's copy, which holds only in-frame ones; the method was immunoSEQ multiplex PCR. This sample carries tens of thousands of clones, around 78% of them seen once, and the ten largest clones take roughly 15%. Exposure to brentuximab vedotin varied, and each patient had relapsed following autologous stem cell transplantation. The sequencing here drew on peripheral blood mononuclear cells (PBMCs), taken before the second cycle of nivolumab. These receptors all stem from a human donor with classical Hodgkin lymphoma.

The rearrangement uses TRBV28 and TRBJ2-5; a possible D gene is TRBD2 (5 bases). Germline CDR1 reads MDHEN; CDR2 reads SYDVKM. V was trimmed by 2 bases and J by 2 bases, leaving 21 bases between them. The CDR3 covers 18 residues. For the CDR3, the DNA is TGTGCCAGCAGTTTAGTTTCTTCATTCCGGGGTGGGCAAGAGACCCAGTACTTC. Protein sequence: CASSLVSSFRGGQETQYF.

This chain uses TRBV25-1 with TRBJ2-2; 8 nucleotides agree with TRBD1. The CDR3 runs 15 residues. The junction had 5 bases not matched to a gene; V was cut back by 4 bases and J by 4 bases. CDR1 and CDR2 from the germline V gene are MGHDK and SYGVNS. Here the CDR3 reads CASSGGQGGTGELFF. The DNA of the CDR3 is TGTGCCAGCAGTGGCGGACAGGGCGGCACCGGGGAGCTGTTTTTT. The full variable domain, with the rest looked up from reference TRBV25-1 and TRBJ2-2, is EADIYQTPRYLVIGTGKKITLECSQTMGHDKMYWYQQDPGMELHLIHYSYGVNSTEKGDLSSESTVSRIRTEHFPLTLESARPSHTSQYLCASSGGQGGTGELFFGEGSRLTVL.

This clone was picked up a small number of times. This sequence joins TRBV30 and TRBJ2-7; D call uncertain. The germline CDR1 and CDR2 sequences are GTSNPN and SVGIG (reference sequence). Between the trimmed V and J ends, which lost 3 bases and 4 bases, there was a span of 13 bases. CDR3 length equals 13 residues. CDR3 DNA sequence: TGTGCCTGGAGCACGGATTCTGGGTACGAGCAGTACTTC. Protein: CAWSTDSGYEQYF.

The rearrangement links TRBV27 to TRBJ1-5, with 8 bases lining up with TRBD1. Germline V CDR1 and CDR2: MNHEY, SMNVEV (reference sequence). The CDR3 spans 17 residues. Unmatched junction bases numbered 13, after V lost 4 bases and J lost 5 bases. The CDR3 protein is CASSSRTQGAPHQPQHF. CDR3 DNA: TGTGCCAGCAGTTCTAGAACTCAGGGGGCTCCCCATCAGCCCCAGCATTTT.

This chain connects TRBV6-6 to TRBJ1-2; D may be TRBD1 (5 bases). Germline-derived CDR1 and CDR2 are MNHNY and SVGAGI (reference sequence). Trimming stripped 0 bases from V and 1 base from J, with 9 bases between. The length of the CDR3 is 15 residues. The CDR3 spells CASSYSMGDNYGYTF. CDR3 bases: TGTGCCAGCAGTTACTCAATGGGGGATAACTATGGCTACACCTTC.

The rearrangement links TRBV7-6 to TRBJ2-3, with D perhaps TRBD2 (5 bases). The germline V gene encodes CDR1 SGHVS and CDR2 FNYEAQ. The CDR3 is 15 amino acids. With 1 base removed from V and 0 bases from J, the gap between germline ends came to 8 bases. This chain's CDR3 is CASSLVEGSTDTQYF. CDR3 coding DNA: TGTGCCAGCAGCTTAGTAGAGGGCAGCACAGATACGCAGTATTTT.